This T cell receptor (beta chain) was sequenced during a study of blood T cell repertoires in COVID-19. Study details: Donors in the United States, Italy and Spain gave samples during acute or convalescent COVID-19. PBMCs, B-cell-depleted T cells, or T cells provided the cDNA or gDNA that made up the material.

Trimming at V came to 4 bases and at J to 3 bases, leaving 4 bases not matched to a gene. Germline loops: CDR1 SGHDT, CDR2 YYEEEE. The CDR3 runs to 14 residues. Profiling relied on immunoSEQ multiplex PCR, and the TCRdb table lists in-frame clones only, not all of them. The sample holds 200,000 or so clones; roughly nine tenths are singletons and the top ten take 2.1%. Sequencing was carried out using peripheral blood. The source is a man between 65 and 85 years old with active or convalescent COVID-19. The V call is TRBV5-6, the J call TRBJ1-2, with 9 positions matching TRBD1. CDR3: CASSAQGAYYGYTF. In nucleotides, the CDR3 is TGTGCCAGCAGCGCACAGGGGGCATACTATGGCTACACCTTC.